Listed below are T cell receptor beta chains from one sample, sequenced in a study of shared clonotypes between healthy human individuals. TCRdb's table, derived via immunoSEQ multiplex PCR, lists solely in-frame clones and lacks some. Of some 1,100,000 clones in the sample, roughly 74% are singletons; the top ten hold more than 0.45%. Sequenced: memory CD4+ T cells from PBMCs. The receptors here all came from a man aged 18 to 35 in good health. Some clones in this sample may be carry-over from other donors' samples. The CDR3 runs from the conserved cysteine through the conserved F or W. A D gene is named only where the DNA matches it firmly. Not all rows give a size; the values are once, few, many and, for expanded clones, a class.

j_gene,v_gene,abundance,d_gene,CDR3aa,CDR3nt
TRBJ2-7,TRBV6-1,.,.,CASSVQPSYEQYF,TGTGCCAGCAGTGTGCAGCCCTCCTACGAGCAGTACTTC
TRBJ1-5,TRBV27,.,TRBD1,CASSLLGQGGSNQPQHF,TGTGCCAGCAGTTTATTGGGCCAAGGGGGCTCCAATCAGCCCCAGCATTTT
TRBJ1-5,TRBV7-2,once,.,CASSLGRAGDQPQHF,TGTGCCAGCAGCTTAGGCAGGGCAGGGGATCAGCCCCAGCATTTT
TRBJ1-5,TRBV28,.,.,CASSPSGTYQPQHF,TGTGCCAGCAGTCCTTCCGGGACATACCAGCCCCAGCATTTT
TRBJ2-7,TRBV7-9,.,TRBD1,CASSATGEQYF,TGTGCCAGCAGCGCGACAGGGGAGCAGTACTTC
TRBJ2-3,TRBV28,.,TRBD1,CASRGLGRGRRTDTQYF,TGTGCCAGCAGGGGGTTAGGCAGGGGGCGCCGCACAGATACGCAGTATTTT
TRBJ1-2,TRBV2,.,.,CASHSWGYTF,TGTGCCAGCCATTCCTGGGGCTACACCTTC
TRBJ2-7,TRBV10-3,.,TRBD1,CAISPGQGAYEQYF,TGTGCCATCAGTCCGGGACAGGGGGCGTACGAGCAGTACTTC
TRBJ2-5,TRBV5-1,.,.,CASSLISETQYF,TGCGCCAGCAGCTTGATTTCGGAGACCCAGTACTTC
TRBJ2-2,TRBV7-8,.,.,CASSPGPGITNTGELFF,TGTGCCAGCAGTCCTGGCCCGGGGATAACGAACACCGGGGAGCTGTTTTTT
TRBJ1-5,TRBV19,.,TRBD1,CASRKKGQGGNQPQHF,TGTGCCAGTAGGAAAAAGGGACAGGGTGGTAATCAGCCCCAGCATTTT
TRBJ1-3,TRBV30,.,.,CAWSPFPGNTIYF,TGTGCCTGGAGTCCTTTTCCCGGAAACACCATATATTTT
TRBJ2-7,TRBV7-3,.,TRBD1,CASSPGTGVYEQYF,TGTGCCAGCAGCCCGGGGACAGGGGTCTACGAGCAGTACTTC
TRBJ2-1,TRBV5-1,.,TRBD2,CASSFLAGTSSYNEQFF,TGCGCCAGCAGCTTCCTAGCGGGAACTAGCTCCTACAATGAGCAGTTCTTC
TRBJ2-4,TRBV28,.,.,CASSSQGTKNIQYF,TGTGCCAGCAGTTCACAGGGGACTAAAAACATTCAGTACTTC
TRBJ2-3,TRBV19,.,TRBD1,CASSGFRDRVTDTQYF,TGTGCCAGTAGTGGATTCCGGGACAGGGTCACAGATACGCAGTATTTT
TRBJ2-5,TRBV7-2,.,.,CASNFNLVGRETQYF,TGTGCCAGCAACTTTAATCTGGTGGGGCGTGAGACCCAGTACTTC
TRBJ2-1,TRBV19,.,TRBD2,CASSGWRGGSYNEQFF,TGTGCCAGTAGTGGGTGGCGGGGGGGCTCCTACAATGAGCAGTTCTTC
TRBJ1-2,TRBV28,once,.,CASSLLWAGENYGYTF,TGTGCCAGCAGTTTATTATGGGCAGGGGAGAACTATGGCTACACCTTC
TRBJ2-7,TRBV30,.,TRBD1,CAWRDRGSYEQYF,TGTGCCTGGAGGGACAGGGGTTCCTACGAGCAGTACTTC
TRBJ1-1,TRBV27,.,.,CASSKGRLNTEAFF,TGTGCCAGCAGTAAAGGACGGTTGAACACTGAAGCTTTCTTT
TRBJ1-5,TRBV2,.,.,CASSERAVGQPQHF,TGTGCCAGCAGTGAACGGGCAGTCGGTCAGCCCCAGCATTTT
TRBJ2-1,TRBV7-6,once,.,CASRPRAPSSYNEQFF,TGTGCCAGCAGGCCTAGGGCCCCTAGCTCCTACAATGAGCAGTTCTTC
TRBJ1-1,TRBV11-2,.,.,CASSRPAKEAFF,TGTGCCAGCAGCCGACCGGCGAAAGAAGCTTTCTTT
TRBJ2-7,TRBV7-9,few,.,CASSSRGIETYEQYF,TGTGCCAGCAGCTCCCGGGGAATTGAAACCTACGAGCAGTACTTC